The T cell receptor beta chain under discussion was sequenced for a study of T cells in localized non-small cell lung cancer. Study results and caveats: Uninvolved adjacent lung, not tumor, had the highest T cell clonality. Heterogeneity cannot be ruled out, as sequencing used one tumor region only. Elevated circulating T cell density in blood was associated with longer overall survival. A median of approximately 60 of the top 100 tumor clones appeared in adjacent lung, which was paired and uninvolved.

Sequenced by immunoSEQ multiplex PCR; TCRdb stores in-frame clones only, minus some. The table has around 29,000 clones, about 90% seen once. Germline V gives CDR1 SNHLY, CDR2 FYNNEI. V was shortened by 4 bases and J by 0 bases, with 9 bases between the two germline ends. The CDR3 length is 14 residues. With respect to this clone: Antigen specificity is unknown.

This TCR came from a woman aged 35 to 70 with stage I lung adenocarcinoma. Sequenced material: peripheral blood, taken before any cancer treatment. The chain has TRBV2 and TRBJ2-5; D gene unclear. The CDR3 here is CASSVNGNQETQYF. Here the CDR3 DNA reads TGTGCCAGCAGTGTGAACGGAAACCAAGAGACCCAGTACTTC.